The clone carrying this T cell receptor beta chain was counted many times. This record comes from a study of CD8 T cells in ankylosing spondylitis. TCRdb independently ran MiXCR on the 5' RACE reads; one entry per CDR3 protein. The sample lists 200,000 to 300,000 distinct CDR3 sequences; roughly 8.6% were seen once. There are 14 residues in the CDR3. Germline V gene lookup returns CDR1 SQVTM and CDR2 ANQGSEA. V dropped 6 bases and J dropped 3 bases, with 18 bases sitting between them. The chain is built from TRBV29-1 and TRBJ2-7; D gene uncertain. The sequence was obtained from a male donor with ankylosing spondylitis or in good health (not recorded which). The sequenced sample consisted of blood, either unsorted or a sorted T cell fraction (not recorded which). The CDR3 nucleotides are TGCAGCGTCCGTCTTGGAGAAAAAAGCTACGAGCAGTACTTC. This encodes CSVRLGEKSYEQYF.